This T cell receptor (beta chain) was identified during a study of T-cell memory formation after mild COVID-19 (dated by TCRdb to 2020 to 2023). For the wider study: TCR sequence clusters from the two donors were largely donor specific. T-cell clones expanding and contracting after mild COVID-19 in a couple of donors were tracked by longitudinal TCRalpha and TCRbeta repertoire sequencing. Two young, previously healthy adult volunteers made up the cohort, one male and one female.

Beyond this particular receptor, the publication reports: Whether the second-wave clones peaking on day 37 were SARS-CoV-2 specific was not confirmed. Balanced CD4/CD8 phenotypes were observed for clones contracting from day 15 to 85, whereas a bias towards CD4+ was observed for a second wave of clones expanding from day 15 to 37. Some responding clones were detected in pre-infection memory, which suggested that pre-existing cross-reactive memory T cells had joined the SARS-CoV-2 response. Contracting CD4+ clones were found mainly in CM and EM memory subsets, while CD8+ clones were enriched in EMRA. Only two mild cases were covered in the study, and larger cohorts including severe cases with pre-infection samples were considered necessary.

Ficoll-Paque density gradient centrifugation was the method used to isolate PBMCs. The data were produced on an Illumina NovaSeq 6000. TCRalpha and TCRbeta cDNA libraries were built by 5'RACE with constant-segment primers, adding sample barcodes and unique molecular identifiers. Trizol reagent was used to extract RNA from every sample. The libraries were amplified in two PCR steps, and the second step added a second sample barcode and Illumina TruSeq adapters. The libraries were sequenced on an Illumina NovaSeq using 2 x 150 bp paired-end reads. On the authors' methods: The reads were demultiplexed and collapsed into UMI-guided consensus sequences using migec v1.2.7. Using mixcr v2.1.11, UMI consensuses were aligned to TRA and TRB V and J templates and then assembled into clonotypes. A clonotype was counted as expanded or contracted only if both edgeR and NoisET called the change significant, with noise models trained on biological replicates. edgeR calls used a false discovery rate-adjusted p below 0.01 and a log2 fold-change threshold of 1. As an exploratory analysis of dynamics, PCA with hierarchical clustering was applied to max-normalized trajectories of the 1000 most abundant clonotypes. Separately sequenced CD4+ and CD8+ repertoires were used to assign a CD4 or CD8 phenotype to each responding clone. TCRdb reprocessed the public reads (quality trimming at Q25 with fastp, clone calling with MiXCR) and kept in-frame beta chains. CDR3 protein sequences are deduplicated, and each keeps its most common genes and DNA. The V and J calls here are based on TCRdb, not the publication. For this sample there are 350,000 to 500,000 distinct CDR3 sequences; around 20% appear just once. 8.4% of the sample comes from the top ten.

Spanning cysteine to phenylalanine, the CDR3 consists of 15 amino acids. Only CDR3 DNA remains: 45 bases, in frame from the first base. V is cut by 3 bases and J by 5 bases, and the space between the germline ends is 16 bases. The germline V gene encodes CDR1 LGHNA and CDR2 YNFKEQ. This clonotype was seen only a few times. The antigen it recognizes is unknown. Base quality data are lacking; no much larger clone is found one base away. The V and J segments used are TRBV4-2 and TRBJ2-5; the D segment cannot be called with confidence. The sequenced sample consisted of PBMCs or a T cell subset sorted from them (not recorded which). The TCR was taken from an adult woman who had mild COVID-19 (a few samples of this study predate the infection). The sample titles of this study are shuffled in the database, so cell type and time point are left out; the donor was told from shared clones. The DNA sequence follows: TGTGCCAGCAGCCAGGCCCAAGGACGAGATGAGACCCAGTACTTC. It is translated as CASSQAQGRDETQYF.